This T cell receptor (beta chain) was retrieved from a study of blood T cell repertoires in COVID-19. This clone was detected once. Some clones are missing from TCRdb's copy, which holds only in-frame ones; the method was immunoSEQ multiplex PCR. The table records around 100,000 clones, around 86% of them present only once. Germline lookup yields CDR1 SGHRS and CDR2 YFSETQ. The CDR3 has 16 residues. V lost 1 base, J lost 4 bases, and 9 bases stayed unmatched. The sample taken for sequencing was peripheral blood. This sequence joins TRBV5-1 and TRBJ2-5, with 8 bases matching TRBD2. The sequence derives from a man aged 45 to 65 with active or convalescent COVID-19. CDR3 amino acids: CASSLLSLRGAETQYF. In DNA form, the CDR3 reads TGCGCCAGCAGCTTGTTGTCCTTGCGGGGGGCAGAGACCCAGTACTTC.